Listed below are T cell receptor beta chains from one sample, sequenced in a study of T cell responses to AZD1222 COVID-19 vaccine. The table came from immunoSEQ multiplex PCR; TCRdb's copy has only in-frame clones and leaves some out. The data show about 120,000 clones, 90% seen once. The sequenced sample was peripheral blood, obtained 28 days after the second dose of the MenACWY control vaccine. Every receptor here comes from an adult who received the MenACWY meningococcal vaccine as a control. The CDR3 runs from the conserved cysteine through the conserved F or W. The D gene is left open where the match is weak.

-	TRBV5-6	TRBJ2-1	CASSNSGSSYNEQFF	TGTGCCAGCAGCAACAGCGGGTCCTCCTACAATGAGCAGTTCTTC
TRBD1	TRBV19	TRBJ2-7	CASRTTGVAYEQYF	TGTGCCAGTAGGACAACAGGGGTGGCCTACGAGCAGTACTTC
-	TRBV10-3	TRBJ2-3	CAISESGDSSTDTQYF	TGTGCCATCAGTGAGTCGGGGGACTCCAGCACAGATACGCAGTATTTT
TRBD1	TRBV7-8	TRBJ1-2	CASSYSPDRGFRDGYTF	TGTGCCAGCAGCTACTCTCCCGACAGGGGATTTAGAGATGGCTACACCTTC
TRBD2	TRBV6-5	TRBJ2-3	CASGYGREGTDTQYF	TGTGCCAGCGGTTACGGACGGGAGGGCACAGATACGCAGTATTTT
-	TRBV7-2	TRBJ2-1	CASSLVGSSYNEQFF	TGTGCCAGCAGCTTAGTGGGGAGCTCCTACAATGAGCAGTTCTTC
-	TRBV4-1	TRBJ2-7	CASSQTTGIDEQYF	TGCGCCAGCAGCCAAACCACAGGGATAGACGAGCAGTACTTC
-	TRBV5-6	TRBJ1-3	CASSLWGRNTIYF	TGTGCCAGCAGCTTGTGGGGGCGGAACACCATATATTTT
-	TRBV5-1	TRBJ1-3	CASSPGLSDTIYF	TGCGCCAGCAGCCCGGGACTGTCGGACACCATATATTTT
TRBD2	TRBV12-3/TRBV12-4	TRBJ2-3	CASIVSGGPAVYF	TGTGCCAGCATTGTCAGCGGGGGCCCCGCGGTGTATTTT
-	TRBV6-5	TRBJ1-5	CASRLGGGLGSQHF	TGTGCCAGCAGGCTGGGGGGGGGCCTAGGGTCCCAGCATTTT
TRBD1	TRBV2	TRBJ2-2	CASSTGTVNTGELFF	TGTGCCAGCAGTACCGGGACAGTAAACACCGGGGAGCTGTTTTTT
-	TRBV12-5	TRBJ1-1	CASGSRSNTEAFF	TGTGCTAGTGGTTCCCGTTCGAACACTGAAGCTTTCTTT
-	TRBV5-5	TRBJ1-2	CASSLLRDTSVGYTF	TGTGCCAGCAGCTTACTCCGGGACACATCGGTGGGCTACACCTTC
-	TRBV19	TRBJ1-2	CASSWISYGYTF	TGTGCCAGTAGTTGGATTTCCTATGGCTACACCTTC
-	TRBV28	TRBJ2-2	CASSFLGQANTGELFF	TGTGCCAGCAGTTTTTTAGGGCAGGCGAACACCGGGGAGCTGTTTTTT
TRBD2	TRBV9	TRBJ2-2	CASSVRGDLTSGRGTGELFF	TGTGCCAGCAGCGTAAGGGGGGACCTTACTAGCGGGAGAGGCACCGGGGAGCTGTTTTTT
TRBD1	TRBV6-5	TRBJ2-2	CASKQGAGGELFF	TGTGCCAGCAAACAGGGGGCCGGCGGGGAGCTGTTTTTT
-	TRBV9	TRBJ2-5	CASSRDGRETQYF	TGTGCCAGCAGTCGAGACGGGCGGGAGACCCAGTACTTC
TRBD1	TRBV3-1/TRBV3-2	TRBJ1-1	CASSQGTGNTEAFF	TGTGCCAGCAGCCAGGGGACAGGGAATACTGAAGCTTTCTTT
-	TRBV20-1	TRBJ2-7	CSARDYEQYF	TGCAGTGCTAGGGACTACGAGCAGTACTTC
TRBD1	TRBV27	TRBJ2-1	CASSSQQGATYNEQFF	TGTGCCAGCAGTTCCCAGCAGGGGGCGACCTACAATGAGCAGTTCTTC
TRBD2	TRBV24-1	TRBJ2-1	CATSDPRPTSGGDEQFF	TGTGCCACCAGTGACCCCAGACCGACTAGCGGGGGCGATGAGCAGTTCTTC
-	TRBV6-5	TRBJ2-2	CATKWGQTNTGELFF	TGTGCTACCAAGTGGGGTCAGACGAACACCGGGGAGCTGTTTTTT
TRBD2	TRBV27	TRBJ2-1	CASRVAGGRSEQFF	TGTGCCAGCAGGGTAGCGGGGGGCAGGAGTGAGCAGTTCTTC
TRBD2	TRBV25-1	TRBJ2-1	CASSEAGGVYNEQFF	TGTGCCAGCAGTGAGGCGGGAGGGGTCTACAATGAGCAGTTCTTC
-	TRBV27	TRBJ2-4	CASSLSGAGNIYIQYF	TGTGCCAGCAGTTTAAGCGGTGCAGGGAATATCTACATTCAGTACTTC